This T cell receptor (beta chain) is from a study of blood T cell repertoires in COVID-19. J lost 1 base, V lost 11 bases, and 2 bases had no gene match. Germline-derived CDR1 and CDR2 are KGHDR and SFDVKD. The CDR3 extends over 12 amino acids. The data were produced by immunoSEQ multiplex PCR, yet TCRdb's version contains in-frame clones alone and is incomplete. Of about 200,000 clones in the sample, 80% to 90% are singletons; the top ten hold about 4.6%. Participant reports of clinical history set cohort assignment. Exposed participants came across a COVID-19 case within 2 weeks before study entry. This sequence was found in a woman aged 25 to 39 who had been exposed to COVID-19. The chain uses TRBV24-1 and TRBJ1-1; 8 nucleotides align to TRBD1. The sample taken for sequencing was PBMCs or T cells enriched from blood (not recorded which). In DNA, the CDR3 is TGTGCCATCAGGGGGCCGAACACTGAAGCTTTCTTT. Its translation is CAIRGPNTEAFF.